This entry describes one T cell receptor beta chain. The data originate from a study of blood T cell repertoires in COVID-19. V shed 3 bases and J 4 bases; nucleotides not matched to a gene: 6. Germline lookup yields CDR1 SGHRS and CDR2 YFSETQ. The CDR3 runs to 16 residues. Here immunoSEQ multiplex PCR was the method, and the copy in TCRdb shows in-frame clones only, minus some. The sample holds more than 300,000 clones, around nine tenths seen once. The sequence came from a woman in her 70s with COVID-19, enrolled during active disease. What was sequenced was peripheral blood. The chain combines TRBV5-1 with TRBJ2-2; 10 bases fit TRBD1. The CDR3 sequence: CASSYIGTGVTGELFF. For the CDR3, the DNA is TGCGCCAGCAGCTATATCGGGACAGGGGTCACCGGGGAGCTGTTTTTT.